A selection of T cell receptor beta chains follows, all from one sample in a study of Tregs in tolerant kidney transplant recipients. The table came from immunoSEQ multiplex PCR; TCRdb's copy has only in-frame clones and leaves some out. This table has about 77,000 clones, roughly 98% appearing once. The specimen comprised CD4+ T cells from blood, sampled before the transplant. The receptor source for this set is a human donor who received a combined kidney and bone marrow transplant. CDR3s leave out the opening cysteine and the closing phenylalanine or tryptophan.

CDR3aa,v_gene
ASSLFGLAGVGNEQF,TRBV5-1
ASSLKVTGGGIQPQH,TRBV2
ATSRDISGSLAYEQY,TRBV15
ASSPELQGSGNTIY,TRBV5-1
ASTPRGPADTQY,TRBV6-5
ASSLDSIYGYT,TRBV11-3
ASSGLAGTTNTGELF,TRBV6-1
ASSSRTSGAYEQY,TRBV5-1
ASRATGGSGEQF,TRBV6-4
ASSLVGGYGVTEAF,TRBV7-2
ASSFLPDRGSEEQY,TRBV7-8
ASSLPKAGTGSALAKNIQY,TRBV5-1
ASSLWAGGNQPQH,TRBV5-8
ASYPARHTGELF,TRBV6-1
AWSEVGQGYNNEQF,TRBV30
ASSGTGVPGELF,TRBV6-5
ASSAIQSGTGAREQY,TRBV6-1
ASSADRGRGNTIY,TRBV7-2
ASSLDLGYT,TRBV5-4
ASSPTGNTGELF,TRBV7-3
ASSQDLWGLDSDTQY,TRBV4-3
AAGTPRRARETQY,TRBV6-5
ASSPGLAGGYDEQF,TRBV5-6
ASSGGQGFPDTQY,TRBV5-1
ASSLTNEKLF,TRBV2
ASSQGENQPQH,TRBV4-3
ASSGRGISYEQY,TRBV11-3
ASSSRYRDTGELF,TRBV7-3
ASSLVRLTDTQY,TRBV7-2
ASTTGSLSGNTIY,TRBV19
ASSLGEAPAYNEQF,TRBV5-8
ASSSGQGYGYT,TRBV7-3
ASSSDSWDTQY,TRBV7-2
ASSSNAGAGELF,TRBV5-5
ASSPRTGYQETQY,TRBV5-4
ASSSPGRTGRAF,TRBV19
AGQGSRFRPTDTQY,TRBV7-9
ASGLTSHSYNEQF,TRBV12-5
ASSLVPAGGINEQF,TRBV7-2
ATSSHAWAGGITDTQY,TRBV15
ASSEDRVGSYEQY,TRBV6-1
ASSQMTGSLETQY,TRBV4-3
ASSLVGTGAYEQY,TRBV11-2
ASEYSPWDEQF,TRBV6-6
ATSRGTGGGLAVAYGYT,TRBV15
ASSLVGLAGVYEQF,TRBV7-2
ASSLVMGGPPYEQY,TRBV7-2
ASSRTGTTEAF,TRBV18
ASSLESPGGTDTQY,TRBV11-3
ASSATANTEAF,TRBV7-6
ATQKQGISGNTIY,TRBV6-5
ASSLGDSIFQETQY,TRBV5-4
ASSLAGRGAYEQY,TRBV7-9
ASSYSGGENQPQH,TRBV6-6
ASSLEPTSYEQY,TRBV5-1
ASSPPQSHRGEQF,TRBV19
ASTLDSTEAF,TRBV11-3
ASSSTGWDTEAF,TRBV5-1
ASSLRQPQH,TRBV28